Below, 15 T cell receptor beta chains from the same sample are listed, as sequenced in a study of blood T cell repertoires in COVID-19. This table comes from immunoSEQ multiplex PCR, and its TCRdb copy is limited to in-frame clones, with some not included. The sample has about 520,000 clones; approximately 83% are singletons. The specimen was peripheral blood. These receptors were obtained from a human donor in a cohort sampled during active COVID-19.

This sequence joins TRBV5-1 and TRBJ1-1; 9 bases line up with TRBD1. Losses at the gene ends were 3 bases for V and 0 bases for J; bases not matched to a gene: 6. Germline V CDR1 and CDR2: SGHRS, YFSETQ. This CDR3 is built from 16 residues. The CDR3 sequence is CASSSGTGIMNTEAFF. As DNA, the CDR3 is TGCGCCAGCAGCTCCGGGACAGGGATAATGAACACTGAAGCTTTCTTT.

The CDR3 is CASSQGGLGPTDTQYF. The CDR3 nucleotides read TGTGCCAGCAGTCAGGGAGGGTTGGGGCCCACAGATACGCAGTATTTT. The V gene is TRBV3-1 (or the pseudogene TRBV3-2), the J gene TRBJ2-3; 7 bases map to TRBD2. Germline CDR1 is LGHDT and CDR2 is YNNKEL (reference sequence). With 6 bases clipped from V and 2 bases from J, the junction kept 11 bases outside the gene matches. This CDR3 is built from 16 residues.

The chain employs TRBV29-1 and TRBJ2-7; D perhaps matches TRBD1 (6 bases). From germline, CDR1 is SQVTM and CDR2 ANQGSEA. This CDR3 comprises 14 residues. V lost 4 bases, J lost 0 bases, and 13 bases lay in between. CDR3 nucleotides: TGCAGCGTTGGTTTTAGGGGGAGCTCCTACGAGCAGTACTTC. Protein product: CSVGFRGSSYEQYF.

The chain joins TRBV28 to TRBJ2-1; 7 bases are a match to TRBD2. The CDR3 spans 11 residues. Germline CDR1 MDHEN, CDR2 SYDVKM. CDR3 in amino acids: CVAGDTNEQFF. The CDR3 region has the DNA TGTGTTGCGGGGGATACAAATGAGCAGTTCTTC.

The gene calls are TRBV7-9 and TRBJ1-2; 8 bases map to TRBD1. With 1 base clipped from V and 4 bases from J, the junction kept 2 bases outside the gene matches. Germline CDR1 and CDR2: SEHNR and FQNEAQ (reference sequence). The CDR3 spans 14 residues. The CDR3 nucleotides read TGTGCCAGCAGCTTAGGGACAGGGACCTATGGCTACACCTTC. Translated, it gives CASSLGTGTYGYTF.

The chain combines TRBV4-2 with TRBJ2-7; TRBD2 agrees at 12 bases. The length of the CDR3 is 16 residues. Trimming cost V 3 bases and J 0 bases; bases outside gene matches: 3. Germline V gene data show CDR1 as LGHNA and CDR2 as YNFKEQ. For the CDR3, the DNA is TGTGCCAGCAGCCAGACGACTAGCGGGAGCTCCTACGAGCAGTACTTC. This codes for CASSQTTSGSSYEQYF.

Remarks on this clone: Other DNA sequences of this sample code for an identical CDR3. The J gene is TRBJ2-7, the V gene TRBV2, with a possible D match to TRBD2 (5 bases). V lost 4 bases, J lost 7 bases, and 11 bases lay in between. This CDR3 contains 12 residues. CDR1 SNHLY and CDR2 FYNNEI come from the germline V gene. The CDR3 nucleotides read TGTGCCAGCAGTGTCATTCGGGGAGAGCAGTACTTC. This codes for CASSVIRGEQYF.

This chain uses TRBV3-1 (or the pseudogene TRBV3-2) with TRBJ1-1; TRBD1 aligns across 7 bases. The CDR3 consists of 18 residues. The germline CDR1 and CDR2 sequences are LGHDT and YNNKEL (reference sequence). V lost 3 bases and J lost 0; bases outside the gene matches: 13. DNA of the CDR3: TGTGCCAGCAGCCATCACACGGGACAGAAAATGATGAACACTGAAGCTTTCTTT. Translation gives CASSHHTGQKMMNTEAFF.

The genes are TRBV19 and TRBJ2-7; TRBD1 matches 10 bases. J was trimmed by 5 bases and V by 10 bases; bases with no gene match: 8. Germline loops: CDR1 LNHDA, CDR2 SQIVND (reference sequence). This CDR3 has 13 residues. This CDR3 reads CATQGDRGNEQYF. As DNA, the CDR3 is TGTGCCACCCAGGGGGACAGGGGAAACGAGCAGTACTTC.

This sequence joins TRBV7-2 and TRBJ2-3, with 8 bases identical to TRBD2. With 2 bases clipped from V and 1 base from J, the junction kept 14 bases outside the gene matches. Germline CDR1 is SGHTA and CDR2 is FQGNSA. This CDR3 region has 19 residues. The CDR3, as DNA: TGTGCCAGCAGCTTAAGACCCACGTTAGGCGGGAGGCGCACAGATACGCAGTATTTT. Translation: CASSLRPTLGGRRTDTQYF.

The rearrangement joins TRBV28 to TRBJ1-3, with D unclear. The germline V and J ends were trimmed by 10 bases and 7 bases, with 11 bases remaining between them. Germline assignment: CDR1 MDHEN and CDR2 SYDVKM. This CDR3 region has 11 residues. The CDR3 loop reads CATRSENTIYF. CDR3 sequence (DNA): TGTGCCACCCGTTCCGAGAACACCATATATTTT.

The V call is TRBV3-1 (or the pseudogene TRBV3-2), the J call TRBJ2-6; no definite D call. The CDR3 length is 16 residues. Trimming cost V 4 bases and J 2 bases, with 12 bases left between them. Looked up from germline, CDR1 is LGHDT and CDR2 is YNNKEL (reference sequence). CDR3: CASSPRTAPGANVLTF. CDR3 nucleotide sequence: TGTGCCAGCAGCCCACGTACCGCGCCTGGGGCCAACGTCCTGACTTTC.

This clone was seen a few times. This chain joins TRBV4-2 and TRBJ2-3, with D perhaps matching TRBD2 (5 bases). V lost 0 bases to trimming and J lost 4 bases, with 11 bases between them. Germline CDR1 and CDR2: LGHNA and YNFKEQ. The CDR3 consists of 15 residues. CDR3 amino acids: CASSQDRGFADTQYF. The CDR3 DNA reads TGTGCCAGCAGCCAAGATCGCGGGTTCGCAGATACGCAGTATTTT.

V usage is TRBV12-5 and J usage is TRBJ1-1; no clear D gene. Trimming shortened V by 5 bases and J by 8 bases, and 12 bases separated the two germline ends. The CDR3 loop spans 12 amino acids. Per germline, CDR1 LGHNT and CDR2 FRNRAP. CDR3 nucleotide sequence: TGTGCTAGTGGTCCGCCAGGCAGGGAAGCTTTCTTT. Its translation: CASGPPGREAFF.

The J gene is TRBJ1-3, the V gene TRBV11-3; D not resolved. CDR1 and CDR2 from the germline V gene are SGHNT and YENEEA. CDR3 length: 14 amino acids. V lost 1 base, J lost 1 base, and 5 bases lay in between. The CDR3 protein is CASSLGSSGNTIYF. The DNA of the CDR3 is TGTGCCAGCAGCTTAGGCAGTTCTGGAAACACCATATATTTT.